One sample yielded the 18 T cell receptor beta chains listed below, sequenced in a study of blood T cell repertoires in COVID-19. Using immunoSEQ multiplex PCR, the repertoire was profiled, and TCRdb retains in-frame clones only, with some absent. The table records about 200,000 clones, around 84% of them present only once. Sequenced material: peripheral blood. These receptors all come from a man of 80 years or more with acute or convalescent COVID-19.

The chain recombines TRBV19 with TRBJ2-7, with D perhaps TRBD1 (5 bases). Germline V lookup: CDR1 LNHDA, CDR2 SQIVND (reference sequence). This CDR3 comprises 13 residues. V lost 1 base and J lost 7, with 11 bases in between. The CDR3 nucleotides are TGTGCCAGTAGTATAGGACAGAATCTAGAGCAGTACTTC. Residues: CASSIGQNLEQYF.

This chain uses TRBV29-1 with TRBJ2-7, with TRBD1 matching 7 bases. The CDR3 length is 13 residues. The ends lost 0 bases at V and 11 bases at J; junction bases unmatched: 10. Germline-derived CDR1 and CDR2 are SQVTM and ANQGSEA. The CDR3, as DNA: TGCAGCGTTGAAGATAGTAGGGACAGAGAGGAGTACTTC. It specifies CSVEDSRDREEYF.

The rearrangement links TRBV7-2 to TRBJ2-1, with D uncertain. Per germline, CDR1 SGHTA and CDR2 FQGNSA. The CDR3 length is 13 residues. V was shortened by 1 base and J by 10 bases, with 11 bases between the two germline ends. The CDR3 DNA is TGTGCCAGCAGCTTAGTGGGTGTGCGGGAGCAGTTCTTC. Translation gives CASSLVGVREQFF. Combining the CDR3 with reference TRBV7-2 and TRBJ2-1 gives the whole variable domain GAGVSQSPSNKVTEKGKDVELRCDPISGHTALYWYRQSLGQGLEFLIYFQGNSAPDKSGLPSDRFSAERTGGSVSTLTIQRTQQEDSAVYLCASSLVGVREQFFGPGTRLTVL.

The V and J genes are TRBV7-3 and TRBJ2-1; D might be TRBD2 (6 bases). Trimming cost V 2 bases and J 4 bases, with 9 bases left between them. Per the germline V gene, CDR1 is SGHTA and CDR2 is FQGTGA. There are 14 residues in the CDR3. CDR3 amino acids: CASSLASEYNEQFF. CDR3 DNA: TGTGCCAGCAGCTTAGCTAGCGAGTACAATGAGCAGTTCTTC.

V gene TRBV10-3 combines with J gene TRBJ1-3; 7 nucleotides agree with TRBD1. The CDR3 sequence is 13 residues long. V shed 0 bases, J shed 12 bases, and the junction held 5 bases outside the gene matches. Germline V gene sequence: CDR1 ENHRY, CDR2 SYGVKD. CDR3 in DNA: TGTGCCATCAGTGAGTCGATAGGACAGGACATATATTTT. It specifies CAISESIGQDIYF.

V is TRBV7-2 and J is TRBJ2-2; 12 bases align to TRBD2. V lost 7 bases, J lost 8 bases, and 8 bases stayed unmatched. CDR3 length equals 15 residues. The germline V gene has CDR1 SGHTA and CDR2 FQGNSA. This chain's CDR3 is CASNLAGGITGELFF. In DNA, the CDR3 is TGTGCCAGCAACCTAGCGGGAGGGATTACGGGGGAGCTGTTTTTT.

This chain uses TRBV2 with TRBJ1-6; no clear D. Germline lookup yields CDR1 SNHLY and CDR2 FYNNEI. This CDR3 comprises 11 residues. V lost 4 bases and J lost 9, with 4 bases in between. CDR3 DNA sequence: TGTGCCAGCAGTGTATTTTCACCCCTCCACTTT. Its protein product is CASSVFSPLHF.

The J gene is TRBJ2-3, the V gene TRBV5-1, with TRBD2 as a possible D gene (6 bases). The length of the CDR3 is 16 residues. V was trimmed by 0 bases and J by 3 bases, leaving 14 bases between them. The germline CDR1 and CDR2 sequences are SGHRS and YFSETQ. In nucleotides, the CDR3 is TGCGCCAGCAGCTTGGGCGGGGCGGTAATAACAGATACGCAGTATTTT. This translates into CASSLGGAVITDTQYF.

V and J are TRBV18 and TRBJ1-1; tentatively, D is TRBD1 (6 bases). Germline CDR1 KGHSH, CDR2 LQKENI. The CDR3 has 13 residues. V lost 3 bases to trimming and J lost 5 bases, with 10 bases between them. The CDR3 coding sequence is TGTGCCAGCTCACCCTACAGGGAAACTGAAGCTTTCTTT. Its translation: CASSPYRETEAFF.

CDR3 nucleotide sequence: TGTGCCAGCAGGTTCGGGAACACTGAAGCTTTCTTT. Protein sequence: CASRFGNTEAFF. V and J are TRBV12-3 or TRBV12-4 and TRBJ1-1; D gene uncertain. Trimming removed 6 bases at V and 1 base at J, with 6 bases between. The CDR3 has 12 residues.

This clone appeared a few times. The V gene is TRBV27, the J gene TRBJ1-4; maybe TRBD1 (5 bases). The V end lost 0 bases, the J end lost 6 bases, and 8 bases lay between the germline ends. Germline loops: CDR1 MNHEY, CDR2 SMNVEV (reference sequence). CDR3 length equals 14 residues. The CDR3 here is CASSLSGRDEKLFF. The CDR3 DNA is TGTGCCAGCAGTTTATCGGGCAGGGATGAAAAACTGTTTTTT.

The rearrangement uses TRBV5-1 and TRBJ1-5; perhaps TRBD1 as D (5 bases). CDR1 is SGHRS and CDR2 is YFSETQ in the germline V gene. Trimming took off 1 base at V and 0 bases at J, with 8 bases between the two ends. The CDR3 consists of 15 residues. In DNA form, the CDR3 reads TGCGCCAGCAGCTTGTGGGGGGATAGCAATCAGCCCCAGCATTTT. This encodes CASSLWGDSNQPQHF.

The chain recombines TRBV30 with TRBJ2-7, with TRBD2 matching 8 bases. Germline V gene sequence: CDR1 GTSNPN, CDR2 SVGIG (reference sequence). After removal of 4 bases from V and 3 bases from J, the junction contained 8 bases not matched to a gene. The CDR3 runs 14 residues. CDR3 sequence reads: CAWNTPGLVYEQYF. The DNA for the CDR3 is TGTGCCTGGAATACTCCGGGACTAGTCTACGAGCAGTACTTC.

The chain is built from TRBV6-2 or TRBV6-3 and TRBJ2-7, with 9 bases lining up with TRBD2. The V segment lost 0 bases and the J segment 2 bases; nucleotides outside the gene matches: 5. This CDR3 is built from 16 residues. Germline lookup yields CDR1 MNHEY and CDR2 SVGEGT. The CDR3 sequence is CASSYSPAGGPYEQYV. CDR3 DNA sequence: TGTGCCAGCAGTTACTCTCCGGCGGGAGGGCCCTACGAGCAGTACGTC.

This chain connects TRBV11-3 to TRBJ1-6; tentative D call: TRBD1 (5 bases). V shed 1 base and J shed 8 bases, with 6 bases lying between them. Per germline, CDR1 SGHNT and CDR2 YENEEA. The CDR3 spans 13 residues. CDR3 sequence: CASSLGGDSPLHF. The CDR3 DNA sequence: TGTGCCAGCAGCTTAGGGGGGGATTCACCCCTCCACTTT. Complete variable domain (other parts from reference TRBV11-3 and TRBJ1-6): EAGVVQSPRYKIIEKKQPVAFWCNPISGHNTLYWYLQNLGQGPELLIRYENEEAVDDSQLPKDRFSAERLKGVDSTLKIQPAELGDSAVYLCASSLGGDSPLHFGNGTRLTVT.

The chain employs TRBV6-1 and TRBJ2-3, with unresolved D. V gave up 0 bases and J gave up 0 bases, with 4 bases separating them. Per the germline V gene, CDR1 is MNHNS and CDR2 is SASEGT. The length of the CDR3 is 14 residues. CDR3 in DNA: TGTGCCAGCAGTGAAGCTACTAGCACAGATACGCAGTATTTT. Its translation is CASSEATSTDTQYF.

The V gene is TRBV19, the J gene TRBJ2-2, with TRBD2 matching 7 bases. Germline V gene sequence: CDR1 LNHDA, CDR2 SQIVND (reference sequence). The CDR3 length is 14 residues. The trim removed 3 bases at V and 6 bases at J, leaving 4 bases unmatched. The CDR3 here is CASSMWGGAGELFF. In nucleotides, the CDR3 is TGTGCCAGTAGTATGTGGGGGGGAGCCGGGGAGCTGTTTTTT.

The chain's CDR3 is CASSAGLGTTDTQYF. CDR3 in DNA: TGTGCCAGCAGCGCGGGACTAGGAACAACAGATACGCAGTATTTT. J is TRBJ2-3 and V is TRBV7-3; 8 positions agree with TRBD2. The ends lost 5 bases at V and 3 bases at J; junction bases unmatched: 7. Germline-derived CDR1 and CDR2 are SGHTA and FQGTGA. The CDR3 loop spans 15 amino acids.